This T cell receptor beta chain derives from a study of T cell changes during pregnancy in multiple sclerosis (dated by TCRdb to between 2019 and 2020). Some background on the complete study: The study looked at changes in the T cell repertoire across pregnancy in women with multiple sclerosis.

V is clipped by 1 base and J by 1 base, and the sequence between their germline boundaries is 11 bases long. Taken from the germline V gene, the CDR1 and CDR2 loops are SGHRS and YFSETQ. Including the terminal cysteine and phenylalanine, the CDR3 comprises 15 residues. Kept here is only the CDR3 DNA, which spans 45 bases and is read in frame from base 1. As to this clone: It lacks a known antigen. One base away there is no much larger clone; base qualities are not given.

Libraries were made using the immunoSEQ multiplex PCR assay. Held by TCRdb, this immuneACCESS table contains in-frame sequences only and omits some clones. Under half of the omission traces to an unresolved V gene where checked; the cause of the rest is unknown. The sample table records some 120,000 clones; 90% to 96% of these occur just once. About 0.45% of the sample lies in the top ten. The rearrangement combines TRBV5-1 with TRBJ1-1; there is no confident call for the D gene. Material: peripheral blood, obtained after pregnancy. This sequence originates from a female donor with multiple sclerosis, enrolled in a pregnancy study. CDR3 region: CASSLRGLGNTEAFF. The DNA is as follows: TGCGCCAGCAGCTTGAGAGGTTTAGGGAACACTGAAGCTTTCTTT. Supplemented by the reference TRBV5-1 and TRBJ1-1 proteins around the CDR3, the complete variable domain is KAGVTQTPRYLIKTRGQQVTLSCSPISGHRSVSWYQQTPGQGLQFLFEYFSETQRNKGNFPGRFSGRQFSNSRSEMNVSTLELGDSALYLCASSLRGLGNTEAFFGQGTRLTVV.